Sequencing of this T cell receptor beta chain was carried out in a study of vaccination and CD4 T cells after COVID-19 (dated by TCRdb to 2021 to 2024). Notes on the research overall: Convalescent patients had a positive SARS-CoV-2 result on nasal swab PCR, and of these patients, fewer than ten had mild disease and one had severe disease. In the convalescent cohort there were six males and four females, among whom were two Hispanic individuals, seven Caucasians, two Asians and one multiracial person. In control cultures, a CEFX viral epitope pool was used as positive control, an HIV-1 Nef peptide pool was used as negative control, or no peptide was added. In more than eight COVID-19 convalescent patients and a few infection-naive healthy vaccine recipients, researchers compared the spike-specific CD4+ TCR repertoire from before mRNA vaccination with the repertoire from after. For stimulating the cultures, overlapping spike peptide pools were used, derived from SARS-CoV-2 as well as from the common cold coronaviruses HCoV-NL63, HCoV-OC43 and HCoV-229E. Post-COVID blood samples from convalescent patients were collected a median of around 100 days after diagnosis, with a range of roughly 35 to 161 days. Each participant got two doses of either the Pfizer-BioNTech BNT162b2 vaccine (n=8) or the Moderna mRNA-1273 vaccine (n=2). The time from the second vaccine dose to post-vaccine blood sampling had a median of around 72 days and ranged from 14 to 241 days.

Libraries were built with PCR. At the Johns Hopkins FTIC core, DNA from the cultured CD4+ T cells underwent TCR sequencing with the Oncomine TCR Beta short-read assay. The QIAamp micro DNA kit was used to extract genomic DNA from the cultured CD4+ T cells. The Oncomine TCR Beta libraries from cultured CD4+ T cells were pooled using unique dual indexes and then sequenced on an Illumina iSeq 100. The authors processed their data as follows. Non-productive sequences were filtered out, and CDR3s that did not start with C, did not end with F or W, or were shorter than 7 amino acids were discarded. Antigen-specific clonotypes were identified using the MANAFEST web application through comparison of peptide-stimulated wells with reference and other culture wells. To be called positive, a clone needed an FDR below 0.05, an odds ratio above 5, and a productive frequency above 0.1% in at least two of three replicate wells. A clonotype counted as cross-reactive if it showed significant expansion both in the SARS-CoV-2 spike wells and in at least one common cold coronavirus spike condition. Similarity between CDR3 sequences was evaluated in R version 3.6.1 using Levenshtein distances (stringdist) and unrooted phylogenetic trees (ape). Starting from the raw public reads, TCRdb applied fastp trimming at Q25, assembled clones with MiXCR and retained in-frame beta chains. Here each entry gathers all rows of one CDR3 protein and keeps the most common genes and DNA. These V and J calls rely on TCRdb rather than the paper's analysis. This sample has 10,000 to 15,000 distinct CDR3 sequences in its table, and around 48% of those were observed once. The top ten clonotypes cover 13% to 15% of the sample.

This sample's treatment or condition label indicates: 10-day PBMC culture with coronavirus spike peptide pools or control peptides (ViraFEST assay). To expand antigen-specific T cells with peptide pools and then pick out the expanded clonotypes through TCR sequencing, the study relied on the ViraFEST assay. The convalescent patients' positive SARS-CoV-2 PCR tests were from March to December 2020, which was before the Alpha, Beta and Delta variants emerged in the United States. Over 1.5 million PBMCs per well were cultured in IMDM with 5% human AB serum and 8 to 10 IU/ml IL-2, plus 10 ug/ml peptide pools. Half of the culture medium was replaced with fresh IL-2-containing medium on days 3 and 7. After 10 to 11 days of culture, CD4+ T cells were isolated by negative selection using the EasySep CD4+ T cell isolation kit. Ficoll-Paque Plus gradient centrifugation was used to isolate PBMCs from whole blood, and the isolated PBMCs were then either used fresh or cryopreserved at -140C. Each culture condition was generally run in triplicate wells.

Its CDR3 holds 16 amino acids, cysteine through phenylalanine. Only CDR3 DNA remains: 48 bases, in frame from the first base. V and J lose 2 bases and 0 bases, and a span of 13 bases separates them. A remark on this clonotype: What this receptor recognizes is not known. Per-base qualities were not stored, and no clone one base away is much larger.

What the work shows at the level of the full study, not this receptor alone: The median count of SARS-CoV-2-reactive clonotypes went up from around 21 after infection to a few dozen after vaccination, although the change was not significant. In convalescent patients, a median around 90% of post-vaccine SARS-CoV-2-reactive clones were detected only after vaccination, suggesting vaccine-specific priming. Nearly all vaccine-specific clones in convalescent patients (304 of 307) were mono-reactive for SARS-CoV-2 spike rather than cross-reactive with common cold coronaviruses. The number of convalescent patients in the study was relatively small, and the study did not examine early timepoints following natural infection.

Material for sequencing was CD4+ T cells from blood, cultured in vitro. The V and J genes are TRBV23-1 and TRBJ1-2; too little of a D gene remains to name it. TRBV23-1 is known as an ORF, though its function is uncertain. This receptor was taken from a human donor who had recovered from COVID-19. The nucleotide sequence reads as follows: TGCGCCAGCAGTCAAGTGTTGGAGGTGGCTAACTATGGCTACACCTTC. Its protein is CASSQVLEVANYGYTF.